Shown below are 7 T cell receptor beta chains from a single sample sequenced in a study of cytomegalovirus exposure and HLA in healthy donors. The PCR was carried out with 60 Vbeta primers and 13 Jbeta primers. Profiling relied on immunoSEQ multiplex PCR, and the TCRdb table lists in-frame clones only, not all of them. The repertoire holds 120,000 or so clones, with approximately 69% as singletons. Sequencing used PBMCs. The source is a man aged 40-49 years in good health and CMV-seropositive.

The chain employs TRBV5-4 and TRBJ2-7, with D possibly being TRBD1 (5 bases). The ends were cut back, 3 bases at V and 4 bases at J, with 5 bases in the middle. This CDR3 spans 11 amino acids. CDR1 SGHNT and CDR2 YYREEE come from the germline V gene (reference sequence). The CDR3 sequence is CASSSGYEQYF. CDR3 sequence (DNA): TGTGCCAGCAGCTCAGGGTACGAGCAGTACTTC. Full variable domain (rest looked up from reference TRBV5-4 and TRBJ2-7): ETGVTQSPTHLIKTRGQQVTLRCSSQSGHNTVSWYQQALGQGPQFIFQYYREEENGRGNFPPRFSGLQFPNYSSELNVNALELDDSALYLCASSSGYEQYFGPGTRLTVT.

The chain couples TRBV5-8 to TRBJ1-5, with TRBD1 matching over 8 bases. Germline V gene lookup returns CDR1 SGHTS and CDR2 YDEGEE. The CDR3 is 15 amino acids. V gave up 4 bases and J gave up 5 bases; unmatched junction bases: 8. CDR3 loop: CASSRRTGMHQPQHF. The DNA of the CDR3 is TGTGCCAGCAGCAGGAGGACAGGGATGCATCAGCCCCAGCATTTT.

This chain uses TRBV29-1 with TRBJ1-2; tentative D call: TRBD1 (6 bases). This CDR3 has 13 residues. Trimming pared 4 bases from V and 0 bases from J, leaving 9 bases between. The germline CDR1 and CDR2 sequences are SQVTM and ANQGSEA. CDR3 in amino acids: CSVADRTNYGYTF. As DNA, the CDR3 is TGCAGCGTTGCAGACAGGACTAACTATGGCTACACCTTC.

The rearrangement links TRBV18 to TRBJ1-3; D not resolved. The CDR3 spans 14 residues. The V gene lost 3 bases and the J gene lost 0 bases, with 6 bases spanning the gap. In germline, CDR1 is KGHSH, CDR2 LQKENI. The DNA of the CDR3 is TGTGCCAGCTCACCGGAGAGCTCTGGAAACACCATATATTTT. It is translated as CASSPESSGNTIYF.

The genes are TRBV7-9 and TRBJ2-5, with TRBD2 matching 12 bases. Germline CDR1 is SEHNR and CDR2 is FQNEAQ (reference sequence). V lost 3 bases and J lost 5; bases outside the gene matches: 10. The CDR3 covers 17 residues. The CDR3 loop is CASSFRLAGVGGETQYF. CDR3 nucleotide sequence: TGTGCCAGCAGCTTCCGACTAGCGGGGGTCGGAGGGGAGACCCAGTACTTC.

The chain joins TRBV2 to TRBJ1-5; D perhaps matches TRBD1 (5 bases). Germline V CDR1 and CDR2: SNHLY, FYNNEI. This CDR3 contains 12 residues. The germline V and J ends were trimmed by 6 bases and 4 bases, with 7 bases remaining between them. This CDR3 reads CASRTGNQPQHF. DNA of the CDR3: TGTGCCAGCAGAACAGGTAATCAGCCCCAGCATTTT.

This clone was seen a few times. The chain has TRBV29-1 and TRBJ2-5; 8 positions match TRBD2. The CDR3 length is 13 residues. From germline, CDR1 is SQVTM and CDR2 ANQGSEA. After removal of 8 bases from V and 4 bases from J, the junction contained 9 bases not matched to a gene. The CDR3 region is CSHSGARSETQYF. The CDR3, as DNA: TGCAGCCATAGCGGGGCCAGATCAGAGACCCAGTACTTC.